One sample yielded the 4 T cell receptor beta chains listed below, sequenced in a study of T cell repertoires in aging, cancer and after chemotherapy. Rearranged V-D-J TRB sequences were amplified with a mixed TRB-A/B primer pool. MiXCR, applied by TCRdb to the multiplex PCR reads, yields one record per CDR3 protein. The sample has 10,000 to 13,000 distinct CDR3 sequences, roughly a third seen once. Peripheral blood genomic DNA, not sorted cells or RNA, was the template. Sequenced material: blood. All receptors come from a human donor in good health.

The chain links TRBV12-3 or TRBV12-4 to TRBJ1-1; D unclear. With 3 bases removed from V and 1 base from J, the gap between germline ends came to 6 bases. The CDR3 is 13 amino acids. CDR3 protein: CASSLNGNTEAFF. CDR3 DNA: TGTGCCAGCAGTTTGAACGGGAACACTGAAGCTTTCTTT.

The rearrangement joins TRBV27 to TRBJ1-1; possibly TRBD1 for D (5 bases). Trimming shortened V by 2 bases and J by 5 bases, and 12 bases separated the two germline ends. This CDR3 has 14 amino acids. Germline loops: CDR1 MNHEY, CDR2 SMNVEV (reference sequence). The CDR3 protein is CASSLLRDETEAFF. In nucleotides, the CDR3 is TGTGCCAGCAGTTTACTCAGGGACGAGACTGAAGCTTTCTTT.

V and J are TRBV7-9 and TRBJ1-2, with 8 bases identical to TRBD1. The CDR3 length is 13 residues. V was pared by 4 bases and J by 5 bases, with 3 bases of the junction left unmatched. Germline V lookup: CDR1 SEHNR, CDR2 FQNEAQ (reference sequence). This chain's CDR3 is CASSYDRGYGYTF. The CDR3 coding sequence is TGTGCCAGCAGCTACGACAGGGGTTATGGCTACACCTTC.

This clonotype occurred a few times. This chain joins TRBV6-2 or TRBV6-3 and TRBJ2-1; D unresolved. Germline V gene lookup returns CDR1 MNHEY and CDR2 SVGEGT. Between the trimmed V and J ends, which lost 2 bases and 12 bases, there was a span of 14 bases. CDR3 length: 13 amino acids. The CDR3 is CASSYPYPYSQFF. The CDR3 DNA reads as TGTGCCAGCAGTTACCCATACCCGTACTCGCAGTTCTTC.